The 26 T cell receptor beta chains below all came from one sample that was sequenced in a study of cytotoxic CD8 clonotypes in ibrutinib-treated CLL. The data were produced by immunoSEQ multiplex PCR, yet TCRdb's version contains in-frame clones alone and is incomplete. Of about 39,000 clones in the sample, about 70% are singletons; the top ten hold about 7%. Here the sequenced sample was PBMCs, taken at disease progression, from a patient treated with ibrutinib. The origin of the receptors is a human donor with chronic lymphocytic leukemia.

The V call is TRBV7-2, the J call TRBJ1-2; TRBD1 aligns across 9 bases. Germline CDR1 reads SGHTA; CDR2 reads FQGNSA. The CDR3 totals 15 residues. With 1 base clipped from V and 8 bases from J, the junction kept 8 bases outside the gene matches. CDR3 nucleotide sequence: TGTGCCAGCAGCTTAGATGGGACAGGGCGTAAGGGCTACACCTTC. This sequence encodes CASSLDGTGRKGYTF.

The rearrangement uses TRBV5-1 and TRBJ2-7, with TRBD2 matching over 11 bases. This CDR3 has 15 amino acids. Trimming cost V 4 bases and J 6 bases; bases outside gene matches: 9. Germline CDR1 and CDR2: SGHRS and YFSETQ. CDR3 sequence reads: CASSLSQLAGAEQYF. CDR3 bases: TGCGCCAGCAGCCTCAGCCAACTAGCGGGAGCCGAGCAGTACTTC.

This clone was detected only once. The rearrangement uses TRBV6-4 and TRBJ2-7, with a weak D call TRBD1 (6 bases). CDR1 and CDR2 from the germline V gene are MRHNA and SNTAGT. Trimming removed 5 bases at V and 3 bases at J, with 17 bases between. The CDR3 extends over 15 amino acids. CDR3 protein: CASSKEIGGGYEQYF. The CDR3, as DNA: TGTGCCAGCAGTAAGGAAATAGGGGGTGGCTACGAGCAGTACTTC.

This clone appeared a few times. The V gene is TRBV2, the J gene TRBJ2-1; 11 nucleotides line up with TRBD1. The CDR3 has 15 residues. CDR1 is SNHLY, CDR2 FYNNEI, per germline. J was trimmed by 9 bases and V by 4 bases; bases with no gene match: 8. CDR3 in amino acids: CASSGRDRGLSEQFF. CDR3 DNA: TGTGCCAGCAGTGGCCGGGACAGGGGGTTATCTGAGCAGTTCTTC.

This chain joins TRBV7-9 and TRBJ2-6, with 11 nucleotides matching TRBD1. Trimming took 10 bases from V and 0 from J; bases not matched to a gene: 5. The germline V gene encodes CDR1 SEHNR and CDR2 FQNEAQ (reference sequence). The CDR3 is made up of 16 amino acids. CDR3 protein: CATGQGADSGANVLTF. DNA of the CDR3: TGTGCCACCGGACAGGGGGCAGACTCTGGGGCCAACGTCCTGACTTTC.

CDR3 nucleotide sequence: TGCGCCAGCAGCCAACAGGGGGCGGGCACCGGGGAGCTGTTTTTT. It yields the protein CASSQQGAGTGELFF. V usage is TRBV4-1 and J usage is TRBJ2-2; 8 bases agree with TRBD1. V shed 2 bases, J shed 4 bases, and the junction held 3 bases outside the gene matches. Looked up from germline, CDR1 is MGHRA and CDR2 is YSYEKL. This CDR3 comprises 15 residues.

In its sample, this clone was seen a few times. J is TRBJ2-2 and V is TRBV19; TRBD1 matches 7 bases. With 5 bases clipped from V and 7 bases from J, the junction kept 10 bases outside the gene matches. There are 15 residues in the CDR3. Germline CDR1 and CDR2: LNHDA and SQIVND (reference sequence). CDR3 amino acids: CASSALQQGLGELFF. CDR3 in DNA: TGTGCCAGTAGTGCACTCCAACAGGGGCTCGGGGAGCTGTTTTTT.

Only one count was recorded for this clone. V and J are TRBV27 and TRBJ2-6, with unresolved D. CDR1 and CDR2 (germline): MNHEY, SMNVEV (reference sequence). Trimming took off 1 base at V and 1 base at J, with 8 bases between the two ends. This CDR3 spans 16 amino acids. CDR3 residues: CASSLLVGSGANVLTF. The CDR3 DNA follows: TGTGCCAGCAGTTTATTAGTAGGGTCTGGGGCCAACGTCCTGACTTTC.

This chain uses TRBV9 with TRBJ2-6; 8 nucleotides agree with TRBD1. CDR1 is SGDLS and CDR2 is YYNGEE in the germline V gene. Unmatched junction bases numbered 6, after V lost 3 bases and J lost 1 base. The CDR3 runs to 17 residues. The CDR3 is CASSGTGPDSGANVLTF. As DNA, the CDR3 is TGTGCCAGCAGCGGGACAGGGCCAGATTCTGGGGCCAACGTCCTGACTTTC.

This clone has a handful of counts. The V gene is TRBV5-1, the J gene TRBJ2-1; weak D call: TRBD2 (6 bases). V lost 0 bases and J 6 bases, leaving 10 bases between the germline ends. The CDR3 extends over 14 amino acids. Germline CDR1 and CDR2: SGHRS and YFSETQ. CDR3 nucleotides: TGCGCCAGCAGCTTGGGACTAGGTGGCAATGAGCAGTTCTTC. Residues: CASSLGLGGNEQFF.

The rearrangement joins TRBV7-9 to TRBJ2-7; the D gene could be TRBD1 or TRBD2 (6 bases each). This CDR3 region has 14 residues. Germline V gives CDR1 SEHNR, CDR2 FQNEAQ (reference sequence). V was clipped by 0 bases and J by 5 bases, with 11 bases between them. CDR3 in amino acids: CASSLAGGSDEQYF. The CDR3 nucleotides are TGTGCCAGCAGCTTAGCAGGGGGGAGCGACGAGCAGTACTTC. The full variable domain, rest sourced from reference TRBV7-9 and TRBJ2-7, is DTGVSQNPRHKITKRGQNVTFRCDPISEHNRLYWYRQTLGQGPEFLTYFQNEAQLEKSRLLSDRFSAERPKGSFSTLEIQRTEQGDSAMYLCASSLAGGSDEQYFGPGTRLTVT.

The chain is built from TRBV5-1 and TRBJ2-7; TRBD2 matches at 11 bases. V was clipped by 2 bases and J by 7 bases; unmatched bases: 11. Looked up from germline, CDR1 is SGHRS and CDR2 is YFSETQ. The CDR3 extends over 16 amino acids. The DNA for the CDR3 is TGCGCCAGCAGCTTAACCGGGACTAGCGGCCGGTCGGAGCAGTACTTC. This sequence encodes CASSLTGTSGRSEQYF. Full variable domain (outside the CDR3, taken from reference TRBV5-1 and TRBJ2-7): KAGVTQTPRYLIKTRGQQVTLSCSPISGHRSVSWYQQTPGQGLQFLFEYFSETQRNKGNFPGRFSGRQFSNSRSEMNVSTLELGDSALYLCASSLTGTSGRSEQYFGPGTRLTVT.

The sample holds a few counts of this clone. This rearrangement joins TRBV5-1 to TRBJ2-5; 12 positions agree with TRBD2. The length of the CDR3 is 17 residues. Germline CDR1 reads SGHRS; CDR2 reads YFSETQ. The J segment lost 5 bases and the V segment lost 2 bases, leaving 10 bases of the junction unmatched. The CDR3 region is CASSLWLAGGPRETQYF. CDR3 coding DNA: TGCGCCAGCAGCTTATGGCTAGCGGGAGGGCCCAGGGAGACCCAGTACTTC.

The DNA for the CDR3 is TGTGCCAGCAGTTACTCGCTCCCGCCCCACAATCAGCCCCAGCATTTT. Translated: CASSYSLPPHNQPQHF. The rearrangement uses TRBV6-5 and TRBJ1-5, with D hard to call. CDR3 length equals 16 residues. Trimming took off 0 bases at V and 3 bases at J, with 12 bases between the two ends. The germline V gene has CDR1 MNHEY and CDR2 SVGAGI.

This clone was detected a few times. The CDR3 DNA is TGTGCCAGCACCCGACAGGGGTCCGGGGAGCTGTTTTTT. It is translated as CASTRQGSGELFF. The rearrangement uses TRBV11-2 and TRBJ2-2; 8 bases line up with TRBD1. Germline V lookup: CDR1 SGHAT, CDR2 FQNNGV. V was clipped by 7 bases and J by 6 bases; unmatched bases: 4. The CDR3 covers 13 residues.

The J gene is TRBJ2-5, the V gene TRBV30; maybe TRBD2 (5 bases). Trimming removed 0 bases from V and 5 bases from J, with 10 bases in between. Germline CDR1 GTSNPN, CDR2 SVGIG (reference sequence). CDR3 length: 13 residues. This CDR3 reads CAWSVLAYETQYF. CDR3 DNA sequence: TGTGCCTGGAGTGTGCTAGCCTATGAGACCCAGTACTTC.

The chain recombines TRBV28 with TRBJ2-7; D is uncertain. The CDR3 spans 14 residues. Trimming stripped 7 bases from V and 2 bases from J, with 15 bases between. Germline CDR1 is MDHEN and CDR2 is SYDVKM. The CDR3 DNA is TGTGCCAGCAATTCCCAGACACCACCCTACGAGCAGTACTTC. This translates into CASNSQTPPYEQYF.

This sequence joins TRBV11-3 and TRBJ2-2; 10 positions agree with TRBD1. The J segment lost 5 bases and the V segment lost 3 bases, leaving 3 bases of the junction unmatched. Germline V gene lookup returns CDR1 SGHNT and CDR2 YENEEA. The CDR3 spans 15 residues. As DNA, the CDR3 is TGTGCCAGCAGCTTGCGACAGGGGGCAACCGGGGAGCTGTTTTTT. This gives the protein CASSLRQGATGELFF.

The chain carries TRBV9 and TRBJ2-5; perhaps TRBD2 as D (5 bases). Germline V CDR1 and CDR2: SGDLS, YYNGEE. The CDR3 has 13 amino acids. Trimming removed 3 bases at V and 4 bases at J, with 10 bases between. CDR3 region: CASSGRRAETQYF. The CDR3 DNA is TGTGCCAGCAGCGGACGGCGGGCAGAGACCCAGTACTTC.

The gene calls are TRBV30 and TRBJ2-3; maybe TRBD1 (6 bases). The CDR3 has 14 residues. V was cut by 6 bases and J by 6 bases, with 19 bases left in between. The germline V gene has CDR1 GTSNPN and CDR2 SVGIG (reference sequence). The CDR3 region has the DNA TGTGCCTGCCGTATCACAGGGTGGTCGGATACGCAGTATTTT. Encoded protein: CACRITGWSDTQYF.

The V call is TRBV11-2, the J call TRBJ2-3, with D perhaps matching TRBD1 or TRBD2 (5 bases each). The CDR3 runs to 11 residues. The ends were cut back, 9 bases at V and 8 bases at J, with 12 bases in the middle. Germline values: CDR1 SGHAT, CDR2 FQNNGV. CDR3 nucleotide sequence: TGTGCCAGTTCGAGTGGGGGTACGCAGTATTTT. Its protein is CASSSGGTQYF.

The CDR3 coding sequence is TGTGCCAGCAGCTTGTATCAGTCCCCCGGGGAGCTGTTTTTT. Translating gives CASSLYQSPGELFF. J is TRBJ2-2 and V is TRBV5-6; D not certain. Germline CDR1 is SGHDT and CDR2 is YYEEEE. V was trimmed by 1 base and J by 6 bases, leaving 10 bases between them. The CDR3 is 14 amino acids.

The chain joins TRBV18 to TRBJ2-3, with a weak D call TRBD2 (5 bases). V was pared by 6 bases and J by 2 bases, with 18 bases between. Germline CDR1 KGHSH, CDR2 LQKENI. CDR3 length: 16 amino acids. The CDR3 spells CASSLIARSFTDTQYF. The CDR3 DNA follows: TGTGCCAGCTCCCTTATAGCGCGGAGTTTCACAGATACGCAGTATTTT.

The chain recombines TRBV4-3 with TRBJ1-1; D is perhaps TRBD1 (6 bases). The CDR3 is 14 amino acids. The germline CDR1 and CDR2 sequences are LGHNA and YSLEER. Trimming took off 5 bases at V and 1 base at J, with 11 bases between the two ends. The CDR3 nucleotides are TGCGCCAGCAGCGAAGGGGGTCGGAACACTGAAGCTTTCTTT. This codes for CASSEGGRNTEAFF.

The chain joins TRBV11-3 to TRBJ2-7; 9 positions match TRBD1. The CDR3 length is 14 residues. After removal of 4 bases from V and 3 bases from J, the junction contained 4 bases not matched to a gene. Looked up from germline, CDR1 is SGHNT and CDR2 is YENEEA. CDR3 protein: CASSSETGGYEQYF. The CDR3 DNA reads TGTGCCAGCAGCTCAGAGACAGGGGGCTACGAGCAGTACTTC.

This clone was counted between two and nine times. The chain is built from TRBV27 and TRBJ1-5; D is undetermined. V was pared by 4 bases and J by 3 bases, with 16 bases between. Germline assignment: CDR1 MNHEY and CDR2 SMNVEV (reference sequence). The CDR3 runs to 16 residues. CDR3 residues: CASSSISPGYNQPQHF. Here the CDR3 DNA reads TGTGCCAGCAGTTCGATCTCTCCGGGGTACAATCAGCCCCAGCATTTT.